This is a list of T cell receptor beta chains from one sample in a study of blood T cell repertoires in COVID-19. Sequenced by immunoSEQ multiplex PCR; TCRdb stores in-frame clones only, minus some. The sample includes roughly 220,000 clones, around three quarters of them seen just once. The sample was peripheral blood. Receptors were obtained from an older woman with acute or convalescent COVID-19. Both conserved end residues are part of each CDR3. The D gene is left open where the match is weak. Size is omitted from some rows. Given values are once, few, many or a class for expanded clones.

cdr3_nt: TGTGCCAGCAGCTATTCCGGGACTAGCCTACCCAATGAGCAGTTCTTC
cdr3_aa: CASSYSGTSLPNEQFF
v_call: TRBV5-4
clone_size: -
d_call: TRBD2
j_call: TRBJ2-1

cdr3_nt: TGTGCCAGCAGCCCCCGACAGGGAGGTTGGGATGAGCAGTTCTTC
cdr3_aa: CASSPRQGGWDEQFF
v_call: TRBV7-9
clone_size: -
d_call: -
j_call: TRBJ2-1

cdr3_nt: TGTGCCAGCAGCCAAGTTACCCCAAGGGGCGGCTCAGGGGCCTACGAGCAGTACTTC
cdr3_aa: CASSQVTPRGGSGAYEQYF
v_call: TRBV4-2
clone_size: -
d_call: -
j_call: TRBJ2-7

cdr3_nt: TGTGCCAGCAGCCCCCAACTAGCGACCGGGGAGCTGTTTTTT
cdr3_aa: CASSPQLATGELFF
v_call: TRBV9
clone_size: -
d_call: TRBD2
j_call: TRBJ2-2

cdr3_nt: TGCAGCGCCCGGGACAGACGCAACTATGGCTACACCTTC
cdr3_aa: CSARDRRNYGYTF
v_call: TRBV29-1
clone_size: -
d_call: TRBD1
j_call: TRBJ1-2

cdr3_nt: TGTGCCAGCAGCCCGACAGGGGGGAGAAACAATGAGCAGTTCTTC
cdr3_aa: CASSPTGGRNNEQFF
v_call: TRBV11-2
clone_size: -
d_call: TRBD1
j_call: TRBJ2-1

cdr3_nt: TGTGCCAGCAGCTTAGCTAACAGGGGCGAGCAGTACTTC
cdr3_aa: CASSLANRGEQYF
v_call: TRBV7-3
clone_size: -
d_call: TRBD1
j_call: TRBJ2-7

cdr3_nt: TGTGCCAGCAGTTACCCCCCGGACAGCGCGTTCGGCAATCAGCCCCAGCATTTT
cdr3_aa: CASSYPPDSAFGNQPQHF
v_call: TRBV6-2/TRBV6-3
clone_size: -
d_call: -
j_call: TRBJ1-5

cdr3_nt: TGTGCCAGCAGCTTGGTAGGAGGGTTTCGCAATCAGCCCCAGCATTTT
cdr3_aa: CASSLVGGFRNQPQHF
v_call: TRBV5-8
clone_size: -
d_call: -
j_call: TRBJ1-5

cdr3_nt: TGTGCCAGCAGCCAAGGGATCCAGGGAACTGAAGCTTTCTTT
cdr3_aa: CASSQGIQGTEAFF
v_call: TRBV3-1/TRBV3-2
clone_size: once
d_call: -
j_call: TRBJ1-1

cdr3_nt: TGTGCCAGCAGCTCAGGGCCTGGGCAGCCCCAGCATTTT
cdr3_aa: CASSSGPGQPQHF
v_call: TRBV7-2
clone_size: -
d_call: -
j_call: TRBJ1-5

cdr3_nt: TGTGCCAGCAGTTTAGGAGCGGGACCCCTCGAGCAGTACTTC
cdr3_aa: CASSLGAGPLEQYF
v_call: TRBV28
clone_size: -
d_call: TRBD2
j_call: TRBJ2-7

cdr3_nt: TGTGCCAGCAGCCTCACCGGGGAGCTGTTTTTT
cdr3_aa: CASSLTGELFF
v_call: TRBV7-9
clone_size: many
d_call: -
j_call: TRBJ2-2

cdr3_nt: TGTGCCAGCAGTTACTCGGACAGGGGGCCTTCCCGAATCTACTTC
cdr3_aa: CASSYSDRGPSRIYF
v_call: TRBV6-6
clone_size: -
d_call: TRBD1
j_call: TRBJ2-7

cdr3_nt: TGTGCCAGCACCACCCCCGGGACTGAAGCTTTCTTT
cdr3_aa: CASTTPGTEAFF
v_call: TRBV28
clone_size: -
d_call: -
j_call: TRBJ1-1

cdr3_nt: TGTGCCAGCAGTGAACAACCGATCGCCTATGAAGAGACCCAGTACTTC
cdr3_aa: CASSEQPIAYEETQYF
v_call: TRBV6-1
clone_size: once
d_call: -
j_call: TRBJ2-5

cdr3_nt: TGCGCCAGCAGCTTGGAGGGGGTTGAGAATGAGCAGTTCTTC
cdr3_aa: CASSLEGVENEQFF
v_call: TRBV5-1
clone_size: -
d_call: -
j_call: TRBJ2-1

cdr3_nt: TGCAGCGTTGGACAGGGGAAAGAGACCCAGTACTTC
cdr3_aa: CSVGQGKETQYF
v_call: TRBV29-1
clone_size: -
d_call: TRBD1
j_call: TRBJ2-5

cdr3_nt: TGTGCCAGCTCACCTAGTCCCACCGGGGAGCTGTTTTTT
cdr3_aa: CASSPSPTGELFF
v_call: TRBV18
clone_size: -
d_call: -
j_call: TRBJ2-2

cdr3_nt: TGTGCCAGCAGCTTAGCGGTTCAGGCCATTATGAACACTGAAGCTTTCTTT
cdr3_aa: CASSLAVQAIMNTEAFF
v_call: TRBV7-8
clone_size: few
d_call: -
j_call: TRBJ1-1

cdr3_nt: TGTGCCAGCACCTACGACCACGGGTACTACGAGCAGTACTTC
cdr3_aa: CASTYDHGYYEQYF
v_call: TRBV11-2
clone_size: -
d_call: -
j_call: TRBJ2-7

cdr3_nt: TGTGCCAGCAGCTCGCAACAGGGGCCTAATGAAAAACTGTTTTTT
cdr3_aa: CASSSQQGPNEKLFF
v_call: TRBV4-2
clone_size: -
d_call: TRBD1
j_call: TRBJ1-4

cdr3_nt: TGCAGCGTTGTACAGGGTATGAATGAGCAGTTCTTC
cdr3_aa: CSVVQGMNEQFF
v_call: TRBV29-1
clone_size: -
d_call: -
j_call: TRBJ2-1

cdr3_nt: TGCGCCAGCAGCTTGGAGGGCGCACAAGGGGGGGACACTGAAGCTTTCTTT
cdr3_aa: CASSLEGAQGGDTEAFF
v_call: TRBV5-1
clone_size: once
d_call: -
j_call: TRBJ1-1

cdr3_nt: TGTGCCAGCAGCCCCGACAGGGCTGAGCAGTTCTTC
cdr3_aa: CASSPDRAEQFF
v_call: TRBV28
clone_size: once
d_call: TRBD1
j_call: TRBJ2-1

cdr3_nt: TGTGCCAGCAGTCAGGGGGGCAGGGAGACCCAGTACTTC
cdr3_aa: CASSQGGRETQYF
v_call: TRBV3-1/TRBV3-2
clone_size: -
d_call: -
j_call: TRBJ2-5

cdr3_nt: TGTGCCAGCAGCCAAGCAGGGTCGAACAATGAGCAGTTCTTC
cdr3_aa: CASSQAGSNNEQFF
v_call: TRBV3-1/TRBV3-2
clone_size: -
d_call: -
j_call: TRBJ2-1

cdr3_nt: TGTGCCAGCAGCTTAGGGGCGGGGGCAGATACGCAGTATTTT
cdr3_aa: CASSLGAGADTQYF
v_call: TRBV5-6
clone_size: -
d_call: TRBD2
j_call: TRBJ2-3